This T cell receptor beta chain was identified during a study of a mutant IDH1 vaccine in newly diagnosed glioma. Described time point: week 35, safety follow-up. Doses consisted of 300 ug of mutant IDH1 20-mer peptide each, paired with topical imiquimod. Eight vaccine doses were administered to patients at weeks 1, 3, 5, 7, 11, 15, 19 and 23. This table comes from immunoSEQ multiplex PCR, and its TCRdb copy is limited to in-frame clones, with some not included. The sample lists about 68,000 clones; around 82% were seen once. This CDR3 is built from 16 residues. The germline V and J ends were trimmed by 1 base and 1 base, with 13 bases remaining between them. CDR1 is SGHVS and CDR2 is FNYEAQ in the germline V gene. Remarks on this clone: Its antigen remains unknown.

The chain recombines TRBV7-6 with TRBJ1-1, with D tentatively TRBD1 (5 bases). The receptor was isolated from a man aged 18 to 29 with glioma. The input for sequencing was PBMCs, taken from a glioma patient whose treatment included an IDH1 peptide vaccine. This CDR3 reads CASSLGLTGANTEAFF. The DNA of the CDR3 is TGTGCCAGCAGCTTAGGGCTCACAGGCGCGAACACTGAAGCTTTCTTT.